These 27 T cell receptor beta chains were all obtained from the same sample, sequenced in a study of post-analysis software for immune sequencing data. The study's findings and limits: Included in a set of four or five TRBV segments more frequent in patients than controls were TRBV5-6, TRBV5-1 and TRBV20-1.

The antigens for these receptors are not known. cDNA libraries of TCR beta carried unique molecular identifiers. TCRdb re-called the PCR reads through MiXCR, storing one row per CDR3 protein. This table has more than 500,000 distinct CDR3 sequences, less than 40% appearing once. Sequencing was performed on blood. These receptors came from a girl under 18 with multiple sclerosis.

This chain links TRBV5-5 with TRBJ2-7; possibly TRBD2 for D (7 bases). Trimming left V 1 base short and J 0 bases short, with 23 bases between. Looked up from germline, CDR1 is SGHKS and CDR2 is YYEKEE (reference sequence). The CDR3 runs to 19 residues. DNA of the CDR3: TGTGCCAGCAGCTTGCGCGGGAGTGGGGGAGGACAGAGCTCCTACGAGCAGTACTTC. As protein: CASSLRGSGGGQSSYEQYF.

With regard to this clonotype: The junction shows a germline mismatch at one end, possibly a read error. The gene calls are TRBV6-1 and TRBJ2-1; no definite D call. CDR1 and CDR2 from the germline V gene are MNHNS and SASEGT. The CDR3 sequence is 15 residues long. The CDR3 sequence: CASSEYWGNYNEQFF. The CDR3 nucleotides read TGTGCCAGCAGTGAATATTGGGGTAACTACAATGAGCAATTCTTC.

At least ten counts were recorded for this clonotype. V and J are TRBV27 and TRBJ2-7; 9 bases are shared with TRBD1. Trimming cost V 6 bases and J 2 bases; bases outside gene matches: 11. This CDR3 has 16 residues. The germline CDR1 and CDR2 sequences are MNHEY and SMNVEV (reference sequence). CDR3 coding DNA: TGTGCCAGCAGCACCGGGACAGGGCCTTCTCCCTACGAGCAGTACTTC. Protein: CASSTGTGPSPYEQYF.

The chain has TRBV29-1 and TRBJ2-3; 11 bases are a match to TRBD1. This CDR3 contains 13 residues. Germline V gene sequence: CDR1 SQVTM, CDR2 ANQGSEA. V was pared by 7 bases and J by 5 bases, with 5 bases of the junction left unmatched. DNA of the CDR3: TGCAGCGGCGGGACAGGGGGTAGAGATACGCAGTATTTT. Its translation: CSGGTGGRDTQYF.

This clonotype was picked up a small number of times. This chain connects TRBV12-3 or TRBV12-4 to TRBJ1-1, with D hard to call. V was pared by 3 bases and J by 7 bases, with 6 bases between. This CDR3 has 11 residues. CDR3 loop: CASSFSVEAFF. In DNA, the CDR3 is TGTGCCAGCAGTTTCTCGGTTGAAGCTTTCTTT.

This clonotype was found a few times. V gene TRBV20-1 combines with J gene TRBJ1-5; 12 bases line up with TRBD1. The V gene end was trimmed by 3 bases and the J gene end by 1 base; junction bases not matched to a gene: 7. The CDR3 totals 17 residues. Germline CDR1 and CDR2: DFQATT and SNEGSKA (reference sequence). The CDR3 DNA follows: TGCAGTGCTAGGGAAAGGGGACAGGGGGCCAGCAATCAGCCCCAGCATTTT. This codes for CSARERGQGASNQPQHF.

This clonotype was picked up many times. V and J are TRBV9 and TRBJ1-2, with D unclear. CDR1 is SGDLS and CDR2 is YYNGEE in the germline V gene. V was clipped by 1 base and J by 8 bases, with 9 bases between them. The CDR3 contains 12 residues. CDR3 coding DNA: TGTGCCAGCAGCGTATCTGGAGGCGGCTACACCTTC. Its translation: CASSVSGGGYTF.

This chain uses TRBV29-1 with TRBJ1-1; D gene ambiguous. V gave up 4 bases and J gave up 1 base, with 7 bases separating them. The CDR3 totals 12 residues. Germline CDR1 reads SQVTM; CDR2 reads ANQGSEA. CDR3 bases: TGCAGCGTTGTGAGTCAGAACACTGAAGCTTTCTTT. As protein: CSVVSQNTEAFF.

The chain is built from TRBV20-1 and TRBJ2-5; D uncertain. The end of the DNA is better explained by TRBJ2-7, so the J call may be wrong. The CDR3 consists of 14 residues. Germline CDR1 and CDR2: DFQATT and SNEGSKA (reference sequence). CDR3 in DNA: TGCAGTGCTAGAGATTGGAGCCAGTCCCACGAGCAGTACTTC. This encodes CSARDWSQSHEQYF.

In its sample, this clonotype was seen a few times. J is TRBJ2-5 and V is TRBV5-1; 9 nucleotides agree with TRBD1. In germline, CDR1 is SGHRS, CDR2 YFSETQ. The CDR3 spans 15 residues. The V gene end was trimmed by 3 bases and the J gene end by 2 bases; junction bases not matched to a gene: 5. The CDR3 here is CASSWWDREQETQYF. DNA of the CDR3: TGCGCCAGCAGCTGGTGGGACAGGGAACAAGAGACCCAGTACTTC. Full variable domain (outside the CDR3, taken from reference TRBV5-1 and TRBJ2-5): KAGVTQTPRYLIKTRGQQVTLSCSPISGHRSVSWYQQTPGQGLQFLFEYFSETQRNKGNFPGRFSGRQFSNSRSEMNVSTLELGDSALYLCASSWWDREQETQYFGPGTRLLVL.

This clonotype showed up just a few times. This chain links TRBV5-6 with TRBJ2-5; the D gene is possibly TRBD1 (7 bases). CDR1 and CDR2 from the germline V gene are SGHDT and YYEEEE. This CDR3 has 14 residues. With 5 bases removed from V and 5 bases from J, the gap between germline ends came to 16 bases. CDR3 sequence: CASSRQGGRETQYF. In DNA, the CDR3 is TGTGCCAGCAGTCGGCAGGGGGGCAGGGAGACCCAGTACTTC. The whole variable domain, remainder taken from reference TRBV5-6 and TRBJ2-5, is DAGVTQSPTHLIKTRGQQVTLRCSPKSGHDTVSWYQQALGQGPQFIFQYYEEEERQRGNFPDRFSGHQFPNYSSELNVNALLLGDSALYLCASSRQGGRETQYFGPGTRLLVL.

This clonotype was recorded a few times. J is TRBJ2-5 and V is TRBV5-1, with TRBD1 matching over 7 bases. The germline CDR1 and CDR2 sequences are SGHRS and YFSETQ. The length of the CDR3 is 13 residues. V shed 3 bases, J shed 12 bases, and the junction held 11 bases outside the gene matches. CDR3 sequence (DNA): TGCGCCAGCAGCTACGCGGACAGGTCAAGAGAGTACTTC. It codes for CASSYADRSREYF.

Points on this clonotype: The CDR3 ends on some other residue instead of the conserved phenylalanine or tryptophan, so this is likely a read error. The chain recombines TRBV7-2 with TRBJ2-1; 8 bases match TRBD2. The germline V gene encodes CDR1 SGHTA and CDR2 FQGNSA. J gave up 3 bases and V 4 bases, and 8 bases lay outside the gene matches. This CDR3 spans 16 amino acids. CDR3: CASSSRGGLFYNEQFV. CDR3 nucleotide sequence: TGTGCCAGCAGCTCCCGGGGGGGCCTCTTCTACAATGAGCAGTTCGTC.

The chain has TRBV5-1 and TRBJ2-5; D gene unclear. Trimming removed 1 base from V and 5 bases from J, with 15 bases in between. This CDR3 spans 15 amino acids. Germline V lookup: CDR1 SGHRS, CDR2 YFSETQ. CDR3 in DNA: TGCGCCAGCAGCTTGTCTCGTCCGAAAGAGGAGACCCAGTACTTC. It specifies CASSLSRPKEETQYF.

V gene TRBV20-1 combines with J gene TRBJ2-3; D not resolved. The V end lost 5 bases, the J end lost 2 bases, and 11 bases lay between the germline ends. CDR1 and CDR2 from the germline V gene are DFQATT and SNEGSKA (reference sequence). The CDR3 is made up of 13 amino acids. CDR3 in DNA: TGCAGTGCTCCTGACCGAACCACAGATACGCAGTATTTT. As protein: CSAPDRTTDTQYF.

Of note for this clonotype: A read error may account for a junction end that differs from germline. The chain combines TRBV5-1 with TRBJ1-2, with D uncertain. Germline loops: CDR1 SGHRS, CDR2 YFSETQ. The CDR3 runs 15 residues. CDR3 region: CAGSLGRDPNYGYTF. CDR3 sequence (DNA): TGCGCCGGCAGCTTGGGGAGGGATCCCAACTATGGCTACACCTTC.

The chain employs TRBV20-1 and TRBJ2-5, with 10 positions matching TRBD2. Looked up from germline, CDR1 is DFQATT and CDR2 is SNEGSKA (reference sequence). Unmatched junction bases numbered 13, after V lost 1 base and J lost 5 bases. CDR3 length: 17 amino acids. The chain's CDR3 is CSARAMLAGARLETQYF. CDR3 DNA sequence: TGCAGTGCTAGAGCAATGCTAGCGGGGGCCAGGTTGGAGACCCAGTACTTC.

This clonotype was seen a few times. V usage is TRBV7-2 and J usage is TRBJ2-3; D not certain. Trimming removed 6 bases at V and 6 bases at J, with 13 bases between. The germline CDR1 and CDR2 sequences are SGHTA and FQGNSA. This CDR3 is built from 13 residues. CDR3 bases: TGTGCCAGCAGTACCTCTGGAGCCGATACGCAGTATTTT. It specifies CASSTSGADTQYF. Looking up the rest from reference TRBV7-2 and TRBJ2-3 gives the full variable domain: GAGVSQSPSNKVTEKGKDVELRCDPISGHTALYWYRQSLGQGLEFLIYFQGNSAPDKSGLPSDRFSAERTGGSVSTLTIQRTQQEDSAVYLCASSTSGADTQYFGPGTRLTVL.

The chain links TRBV5-6 to TRBJ1-1, with TRBD1 matching over 7 bases. With 3 bases clipped from V and 6 bases from J, the junction kept 8 bases outside the gene matches. This CDR3 has 14 residues. The germline gives CDR1 SGHDT, CDR2 YYEEEE. Here the CDR3 reads CASSYTGDLPEAFF. The CDR3 DNA reads TGTGCCAGCAGCTATACAGGGGACCTCCCTGAAGCTTTCTTT.

This clonotype occurred a few times. The chain has TRBV3-1 and TRBJ1-2; tentatively, D is TRBD1 (6 bases). Trimming removed 4 bases at V and 7 bases at J, with 10 bases between. The CDR3 has 12 amino acids. Germline V lookup: CDR1 LGHDT, CDR2 YNNKEL (reference sequence). DNA for the CDR3: TGTGCCAGCAGCCCAGGGGACGGTGGCTACACCTTC. This codes for CASSPGDGGYTF.

V is TRBV12-3 or TRBV12-4 and J is TRBJ1-4, with a weak D call TRBD1 (6 bases). This CDR3 is built from 14 residues. The V end was cut by 3 bases, the J end by 3 bases, with 8 bases between. The CDR3 here is CASSFEGANEKLFF. The CDR3 DNA follows: TGTGCCAGCAGTTTTGAGGGGGCTAATGAAAAACTGTTTTTT.

This clonotype occurred once. The chain is built from TRBV27 and TRBJ1-4, with 10 bases that match TRBD1. CDR3 length equals 14 residues. With V trimmed by 5 bases and J by 8 bases, 5 bases remained unmatched. Germline CDR1 and CDR2: MNHEY and SMNVEV (reference sequence). The CDR3 nucleotides read TGTGCCAGCAGTAGCGGACAGGGGGAGGAAAAACTGTTTTTT. Residues: CASSSGQGEEKLFF. The full variable domain, with the rest looked up from reference TRBV27 and TRBJ1-4, is EAQVTQNPRYLITVTGKKLTVTCSQNMNHEYMSWYRQDPGLGLRQIYYSMNVEVTDKGDVPEGYKVSRKEKRNFPLILESPSPNQTSLYFCASSSGQGEEKLFFGSGTQLSVL.

The rearrangement joins TRBV28 to TRBJ1-1; D not certain. V lost 6 bases and J lost 0, with 14 bases in between. The CDR3 consists of 15 residues. Germline loops: CDR1 MDHEN, CDR2 SYDVKM. CDR3 bases: TGTGCCAGCAGCTCACCGACGTCCTTGAACACTGAAGCTTTCTTT. It translates to CASSSPTSLNTEAFF.

This clonotype was picked up a small number of times. This chain links TRBV10-2 with TRBJ2-5, with D possibly matching TRBD2 (6 bases). Germline V gene lookup returns CDR1 WSHSY and CDR2 SAAADI. The CDR3 is 16 residues long. Trimming stripped 7 bases from V and 5 bases from J, with 23 bases between. CDR3 nucleotides: TGCGCCAGCACCCTCGCCGACTTGCGGGGACGGGAGACCCAGTACTTC. This translates into CASTLADLRGRETQYF.

The chain carries TRBV7-9 and TRBJ2-3; 14 positions agree with TRBD2. From germline, CDR1 is SEHNR and CDR2 FQNEAQ (reference sequence). This CDR3 is built from 16 residues. The V segment lost 5 bases and the J segment 4 bases; nucleotides outside the gene matches: 5. CDR3 coding DNA: TGTGCCAGCAGCACCGGGACTAGCGGGGGCGCAGATACGCAGTATTTT. Translating gives CASSTGTSGGADTQYF.

The chain combines TRBV9 with TRBJ2-7, with 7 bases fitting TRBD1. V gave up 4 bases and J gave up 0 bases; unmatched junction bases: 4. The germline V gene has CDR1 SGDLS and CDR2 YYNGEE. CDR3 size: 14 residues. The CDR3 bases are TGTGCCAGCAGCCCAGGACAGGCCTCCTACGAGCAGTACTTC. Residues: CASSPGQASYEQYF.

V is TRBV2 and J is TRBJ2-7; TRBD2 might be the D (5 bases). Trimming pared 6 bases from V and 7 bases from J, leaving 19 bases between. This CDR3 contains 14 residues. Germline V lookup: CDR1 SNHLY, CDR2 FYNNEI. The CDR3 protein is CASRDWTTYNEQYF. CDR3 sequence (DNA): TGTGCCAGCAGGGACTGGACCACCTACAATGAGCAGTACTTC.